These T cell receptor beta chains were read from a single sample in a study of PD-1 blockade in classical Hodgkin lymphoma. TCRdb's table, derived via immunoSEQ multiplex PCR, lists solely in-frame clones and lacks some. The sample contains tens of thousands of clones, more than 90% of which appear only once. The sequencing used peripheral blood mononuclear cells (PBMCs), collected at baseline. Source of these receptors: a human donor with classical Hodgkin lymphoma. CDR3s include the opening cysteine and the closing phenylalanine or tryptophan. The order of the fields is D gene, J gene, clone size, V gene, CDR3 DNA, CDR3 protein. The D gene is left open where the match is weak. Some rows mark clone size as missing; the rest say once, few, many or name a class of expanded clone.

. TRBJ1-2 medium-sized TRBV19 TGTGCCAGTACCAAATCAGGCACTAACTATGGCTACACCTTC CASTKSGTNYGYTF
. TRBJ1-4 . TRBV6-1 TGTGCCAGCACCCGGACCGTTGGAGAGTATGAAAAACTGTTTTTT CASTRTVGEYEKLFF
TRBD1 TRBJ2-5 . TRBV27 TGTGCCAGTTCCTCTATGGGACAGGGGTTGGCCCAGTACTTC CASSSMGQGLAQYF
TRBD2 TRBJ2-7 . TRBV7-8 TGTGCCAGCAGCTTAGGGACTAGCGGGAGCGAGCAGTACTTC CASSLGTSGSEQYF
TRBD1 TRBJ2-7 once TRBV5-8 TGTGCCAGCAACCACAGGGGAGAGGACGAGCAGTACTTC CASNHRGEDEQYF
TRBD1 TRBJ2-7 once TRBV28 TGTGCCAGCAGTTTAGTGGGACAGGTCTACGAGCAGTACTTC CASSLVGQVYEQYF
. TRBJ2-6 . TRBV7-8 TGTGCCAGCAGCTTAGCGCCGGCCGTCCTTGGGGCCAACGTCCTGACTTTC CASSLAPAVLGANVLTF
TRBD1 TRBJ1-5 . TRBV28 TGTGCCAGCAGCCTATTGGGGACCGGGACAGTAAATCAGCCCCAGCATTTT CASSLLGTGTVNQPQHF
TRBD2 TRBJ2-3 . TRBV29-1 TGCAGCGTTGCGGTAGCGGGGGGGGCAGATACGCAGTATTTT CSVAVAGGADTQYF
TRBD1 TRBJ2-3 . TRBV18 TGTGCCAGCTCAGAAAGGGGACAGGCCATGACCCCAGATACGCAGTATTTT CASSERGQAMTPDTQYF
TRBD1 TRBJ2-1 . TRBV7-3 TGTGCCAGCAGCCTAGGGACAGGCTCCTACAATGAGCAGTTCTTC CASSLGTGSYNEQFF
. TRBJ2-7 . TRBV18 TGTGCCAGCTCACCACCGACCACCTACGAGCAGTACTTC CASSPPTTYEQYF
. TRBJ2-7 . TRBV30 TGTGCCTGGGCCTTCTGGGGGGCCGGGGACGAGCAGTACTTC CAWAFWGAGDEQYF
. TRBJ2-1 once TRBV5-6 TGTGCCAGCAGCCCAGGGACGCCCCTGGGAAGTGAGCAGTTCTTC CASSPGTPLGSEQFF
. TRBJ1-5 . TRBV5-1 TGCGCCAGCAGCTTGGACCCCACAAATCAGCCCCAGCATTTT CASSLDPTNQPQHF
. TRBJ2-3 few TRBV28 TGTGCCAGCAGTTTATCAGTAGCGGATTTAAGCACAGATACGCAGTATTTT CASSLSVADLSTDTQYF
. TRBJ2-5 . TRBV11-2 TGTGCCAGCAGCTTAAATGGGGTAGACCAAGAGACCCAGTACTTC CASSLNGVDQETQYF
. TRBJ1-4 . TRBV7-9 TGTGCCAGCAGCCCTGGCGAGAAGACTACTAATGAAAAACTGTTTTTT CASSPGEKTTNEKLFF
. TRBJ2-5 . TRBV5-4 TGTGCCAGCAGCGTTGACAGGCAAGAGACCCAGTACTTC CASSVDRQETQYF
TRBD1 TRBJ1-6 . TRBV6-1 TGTGCCAGCAGTAAAGACAGGGATAATTCACCCCTCCACTTT CASSKDRDNSPLHF
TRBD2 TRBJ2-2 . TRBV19 TGTGCCAGTAGTATATCAGTAGCGGGGGGCCGCACCGGGGAGCTGTTTTTT CASSISVAGGRTGELFF
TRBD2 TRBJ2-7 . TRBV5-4 TGTGCCAGCAGCTCTAGCGGGGGGCTCGCCTACGAGCAGTACTTC CASSSSGGLAYEQYF
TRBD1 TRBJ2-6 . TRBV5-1 TGCGCCAGCAGCTTGGAGGCAGGGGGCGTATCTGGGGCCAACGTCCTGACTTTC CASSLEAGGVSGANVLTF
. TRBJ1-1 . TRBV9 TGTGCCAGCAGCGTAGGCTCGGGAACTGAAGCTTTCTTT CASSVGSGTEAFF
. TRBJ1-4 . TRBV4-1 TGCGCCAGCAGTCATGGAGGGGGGGGCGCGAAAGGTGAAAAACTGTTTTTT CASSHGGGGAKGEKLFF
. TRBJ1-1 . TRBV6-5 TGTGCCAGCAGTTACTCGGGCAGGACCTTTGAAGCTTTCTTT CASSYSGRTFEAFF
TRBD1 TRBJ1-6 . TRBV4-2 TGTGCCAGCAGCCAAGACTGGGACAGGGGGCTGGTGGTTTCACCCCTCCACTTT CASSQDWDRGLVVSPLHF
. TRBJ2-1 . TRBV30 TGTGCCTGGAGTGATTTAGAAAGCTGGGACAATGAGCAGTTCTTC CAWSDLESWDNEQFF
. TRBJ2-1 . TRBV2 TGTGCCAGCGACCAAGCCGATTACAATGAGCAGTTCTTC CASDQADYNEQFF
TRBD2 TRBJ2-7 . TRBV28 TGTGCCAGCAGTCACCCCGGGACTAGCGCTTACGAGCAGTACTTC CASSHPGTSAYEQYF
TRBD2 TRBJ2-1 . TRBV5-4 TGTGCCAGCAGCCCGTTGGCTAGCGGATCTTACAATGAGCAGTTCTTC CASSPLASGSYNEQFF